The 27 T cell receptor beta chains given below trace back to one sample, sequenced in a study of blood T cell repertoires in COVID-19 (dated by TCRdb to about 2020). The library was produced with the immunoSEQ multiplex PCR assay. What TCRdb holds here is the immuneACCESS table cut down to in-frame rearrangements. Part of the clones is not present; checked against another copy, under half of the missing clones reflect an unresolved V gene, and the others are unexplained. The sample table shows more than 45,000 clones, and over 75% are seen once. The top ten clones comprise 5% to 5.5% of the sample. Material: peripheral blood. These receptors came from a man aged 65 to 85 with acute or convalescent COVID-19.

The rearrangement joins TRBV21-1 to TRBJ2-7; TRBD1, as called in the table, went unchecked against the DNA. TRBV21-1 constitutes a pseudogene. This CDR3 has 14 residues. The chain's CDR3 is CASSKGQDPYEQYF. The CDR3 DNA sequence: TGTGCCAGCAGCAAGGGACAGGACCCCTACGAGCAGTACTTC.

The chain couples TRBV5-5 to TRBJ1-2, with a possible D match to TRBD1 (6 bases). CDR3 length equals 16 residues. The V gene lost 0 bases and the J gene lost 6 bases, with 18 bases spanning the gap. CDR1 and CDR2 from the germline V gene are SGHKS and YYEKEE (reference sequence). The DNA for the CDR3 is TGTGCCAGCAGCTTGGGGGGGCTTACAGGGCGCAATGGCTACACCTTC. It encodes CASSLGGLTGRNGYTF.

In this sample, this clone turned up once. The V call is TRBV2, the J call TRBJ2-5; tentatively, D is TRBD2 (5 bases). Germline V gives CDR1 SNHLY, CDR2 FYNNEI. Trimming left V 5 bases short and J 2 bases short, with 9 bases between. This CDR3 contains 13 residues. CDR3 protein: CASSRGIQETQYF. In DNA form, the CDR3 reads TGTGCCAGCAGTCGGGGTATACAAGAGACCCAGTACTTC.

The genes are TRBV4-2 and TRBJ1-1; D is unclear. Germline V lookup: CDR1 LGHNA, CDR2 YNFKEQ. There are 12 residues in the CDR3. Deletions cut 2 bases from V and 7 bases from J, with 8 bases between. The DNA of the CDR3 is TGTGCCAGCAGCCAACAGTACCGTGAAGCTTTCTTT. Residues: CASSQQYREAFF.

This rearrangement joins TRBV29-1 to TRBJ1-5, with D tentatively TRBD1 (6 bases). V was pared by 5 bases and J by 7 bases, with 18 bases between. The CDR3 is 14 amino acids. The germline V gene encodes CDR1 SQVTM and CDR2 ANQGSEA. The CDR3 DNA sequence: TGCAGCGTTTTGGCAGGGGTGGGTAACCAGCCCCAGCATTTT. This translates into CSVLAGVGNQPQHF.

The chain combines TRBV28 with TRBJ2-7; 8 bases match TRBD2. J gave up 3 bases and V 8 bases, and 0 bases lay outside the gene matches. The CDR3 is 11 residues long. Germline V lookup: CDR1 MDHEN, CDR2 SYDVKM. CDR3 residues: CASRGGYEQYF. As DNA, the CDR3 is TGTGCCAGCCGGGGGGGCTACGAGCAGTACTTC.

The V and J genes are TRBV27 and TRBJ2-2, with 9 bases identical to TRBD1. The CDR3 loop spans 15 amino acids. V was clipped by 7 bases and J by 5 bases; unmatched bases: 8. Germline assignment: CDR1 MNHEY and CDR2 SMNVEV (reference sequence). The CDR3: CASTQRTGVTGELFF. The CDR3 DNA follows: TGTGCCAGCACCCAAAGGACAGGGGTAACCGGGGAGCTGTTTTTT.

This clone was observed a single time. The chain uses TRBV5-1 and TRBJ1-6; D may be TRBD1 (6 bases). CDR3 length equals 15 residues. Germline V gives CDR1 SGHRS, CDR2 YFSETQ. V was pared by 4 bases and J by 9 bases, with 17 bases between. The CDR3 DNA reads TGCGCCAGCAGCCCCTATGCCGGGACAAGTTCACCCCTCCACTTT. Translated, it gives CASSPYAGTSSPLHF.

The chain links TRBV7-2 to TRBJ1-5; 9 bases match TRBD1. The CDR3 covers 16 residues. V lost 2 bases to trimming and J lost 2 bases; unmatched junction nucleotides: 4. In germline, CDR1 is SGHTA, CDR2 FQGNSA. CDR3 sequence (DNA): TGTGCCAGCAGCTTACACAGGGGGCTAGGCAATCAGCCCCAGCATTTT. Translating gives CASSLHRGLGNQPQHF. Filled out from reference TRBV7-2 and TRBJ1-5, the complete variable domain reads GAGVSQSPSNKVTEKGKDVELRCDPISGHTALYWYRQSLGQGLEFLIYFQGNSAPDKSGLPSDRFSAERTGGSVSTLTIQRTQQEDSAVYLCASSLHRGLGNQPQHFGDGTRLSIL.

This chain joins TRBV30 and TRBJ1-5, with D possibly matching TRBD1 (6 bases). The V gene's germline CDR1 is GTSNPN and CDR2 SVGIG (reference sequence). This CDR3 is 15 amino acids long. Deletions cut 6 bases from V and 5 bases from J, with 20 bases between. The CDR3 loop is CACSSGAGGDQPQHF. The CDR3 DNA reads as TGTGCCTGCTCCTCGGGGGCGGGGGGGGATCAGCCCCAGCATTTT.

The chain employs TRBV9 and TRBJ2-6, with D possibly matching TRBD1 (5 bases). Trimming left V 3 bases short and J 4 bases short, with 11 bases between. The CDR3 is 15 amino acids. Germline CDR1 and CDR2: SGDLS and YYNGEE. The CDR3 protein is CASSGPGSGANVLTF. In DNA form, the CDR3 reads TGTGCCAGCAGCGGACCAGGGTCAGGGGCCAACGTCCTGACTTTC.

The V call is TRBV19, the J call TRBJ1-6; D not resolved. Trimming took off 2 bases at V and 3 bases at J, with 5 bases between the two ends. Germline loops: CDR1 LNHDA, CDR2 SQIVND (reference sequence). The CDR3 totals 14 residues. This chain's CDR3 is CASSITSYNSPLHF. In DNA, the CDR3 is TGTGCCAGTAGTATAACCAGCTATAATTCACCCCTCCACTTT. Using reference TRBV19 and TRBJ1-6 for the parts outside the CDR3, the full variable domain is DGGITQSPKYLFRKEGQNVTLSCEQNLNHDAMYWYRQDPGQGLRLIYYSQIVNDFQKGDIAEGYSVSREKKESFPLTVTSAQKNPTAFYLCASSITSYNSPLHFGNGTRLTVT.

The chain employs TRBV5-4 and TRBJ2-2; D may be TRBD2 (7 bases). Germline V gene sequence: CDR1 SGHNT, CDR2 YYREEE (reference sequence). This CDR3 region has 14 residues. V was trimmed by 4 bases and J by 6 bases, leaving 13 bases between them. The CDR3 sequence: CASSRRGAAGELFF. The DNA of the CDR3 is TGTGCCAGCAGCCGACGGGGGGCGGCCGGGGAGCTGTTTTTT.

V and J are TRBV5-1 and TRBJ2-2, with 8 bases aligning to TRBD1. Germline assignment: CDR1 SGHRS and CDR2 YFSETQ. With V trimmed by 4 bases and J by 7 bases, 12 bases remained unmatched. The CDR3 totals 16 residues. CDR3 region: CASSPQQGGMGGELFF. The CDR3, as DNA: TGCGCCAGCAGCCCTCAACAGGGGGGAATGGGCGGGGAGCTGTTTTTT. Full variable domain (rest looked up from reference TRBV5-1 and TRBJ2-2): KAGVTQTPRYLIKTRGQQVTLSCSPISGHRSVSWYQQTPGQGLQFLFEYFSETQRNKGNFPGRFSGRQFSNSRSEMNVSTLELGDSALYLCASSPQQGGMGGELFFGEGSRLTVL.

The rearrangement links TRBV29-1 to TRBJ1-1; D may be TRBD1 (6 bases). Trimming took off 6 bases at V and 8 bases at J, with 10 bases between the two ends. This CDR3 has 10 residues. Germline V lookup: CDR1 SQVTM, CDR2 ANQGSEA. The CDR3 DNA sequence: TGCAGCGTCAGGACAGTCGAAGCTTTCTTT. It is translated as CSVRTVEAFF.

V usage is TRBV2 and J usage is TRBJ1-2; maybe TRBD1 (6 bases). The CDR3 has 13 residues. V shed 11 bases and J shed 5 bases, with 18 bases lying between them. CDR1 and CDR2 (germline): SNHLY, FYNNEI. The CDR3 DNA reads TGTGCCCCCACCCCCAGGGACACTTATGGCTACACCTTC. This translates into CAPTPRDTYGYTF. The entire variable domain, with the rest obtained from reference TRBV2 and TRBJ1-2, is as follows: EPEVTQTPSHQVTQMGQEVILRCVPISNHLYFYWYRQILGQKVEFLVSFYNNEISEKSEIFDDQFSVERPDGSNFTLKIRSTKLEDSAMYFCAPTPRDTYGYTFGSGTRLTVV.

This clone was detected only once. The chain combines TRBV6-5 with TRBJ2-5; TRBD2 is a possible D gene (5 bases). V shed 8 bases and J shed 2 bases, with 15 bases lying between them. The CDR3 covers 14 residues. CDR1 is MNHEY, CDR2 SVGAGI, per germline. The CDR3 DNA is TGTGCCAGCCAAGACCCGGGGATGCAAGAGACCCAGTACTTC. Residues: CASQDPGMQETQYF.

The genes are TRBV29-1 and TRBJ2-5; D gene unclear. The V gene lost 6 bases and the J gene lost 5 bases, with 19 bases spanning the gap. The CDR3 loop spans 14 amino acids. CDR1 SQVTM and CDR2 ANQGSEA come from the germline V gene. The CDR3 DNA sequence: TGCAGCGTCTATCAAGCCGGTTTAGAGGAGACCCAGTACTTC. Its protein product is CSVYQAGLEETQYF.

V gene TRBV5-1 combines with J gene TRBJ2-7; TRBD2 aligns across 11 bases. Germline V gives CDR1 SGHRS, CDR2 YFSETQ. This CDR3 is 16 amino acids long. V shed 3 bases, J shed 2 bases, and the junction held 7 bases outside the gene matches. The CDR3 protein is CASSSPSGGPTYEQYF. The CDR3 nucleotides are TGCGCCAGCAGCTCTCCTAGCGGGGGGCCGACCTACGAGCAGTACTTC. Drawing the rest from reference TRBV5-1 and TRBJ2-7, the complete variable domain is KAGVTQTPRYLIKTRGQQVTLSCSPISGHRSVSWYQQTPGQGLQFLFEYFSETQRNKGNFPGRFSGRQFSNSRSEMNVSTLELGDSALYLCASSSPSGGPTYEQYFGPGTRLTVT.

The chain is built from TRBV6-2 or TRBV6-3 and TRBJ2-3, with TRBD1 identical over 8 bases. CDR1 MNHEY and CDR2 SVGEGT come from the germline V gene. Trimming at V came to 4 bases and at J to 2 bases, leaving 8 bases not matched to a gene. The CDR3 has 16 amino acids. The CDR3 spells CASSSRTGSLTDTQYF. The DNA for the CDR3 is TGTGCCAGCAGTTCTCGGACAGGGTCCCTCACAGATACGCAGTATTTT.

V usage is TRBV18 and J usage is TRBJ1-2, with D tentatively TRBD1 (6 bases). V lost 3 bases to trimming and J lost 2 bases, with 10 bases between them. This CDR3 region has 14 residues. CDR1 and CDR2 from the germline V gene are KGHSH and LQKENI. The CDR3 coding sequence is TGTGCCAGCTCACCTCGGACAGAAAACTATGGCTACACCTTC. Protein: CASSPRTENYGYTF.

This clone was counted a single time. The chain couples TRBV30 to TRBJ1-2, with D perhaps matching TRBD1 (5 bases). Germline V gene lookup returns CDR1 GTSNPN and CDR2 SVGIG (reference sequence). The CDR3 is 14 residues long. The V end was cut by 1 base, the J end by 1 base, with 10 bases between. The CDR3: CAWSGAGGNYGYTF. In nucleotides, the CDR3 is TGTGCCTGGAGTGGGGCCGGGGGTAACTATGGCTACACCTTC.

J is TRBJ2-2 and V is TRBV7-2; no clear D gene. Germline loops: CDR1 SGHTA, CDR2 FQGNSA. Trimming took 1 base from V and 0 from J, leaving 9 bases between them. The CDR3 loop spans 16 amino acids. The CDR3 loop reads CASSLVVSSNTGELFF. Written as DNA, the CDR3 is TGTGCCAGCAGCTTAGTAGTCTCCTCGAACACCGGGGAGCTGTTTTTT.

The chain combines TRBV30 with TRBJ1-5, with D possibly matching TRBD1 (5 bases). This CDR3 is built from 14 residues. The germline V gene encodes CDR1 GTSNPN and CDR2 SVGIG (reference sequence). V lost 1 base and J 0 bases, leaving 7 bases between the germline ends. The CDR3 here is CAWSGQHSNQPQHF. The DNA for the CDR3 is TGTGCCTGGAGTGGACAGCATAGCAATCAGCCCCAGCATTTT.

The genes are TRBV10-3 and TRBJ1-4; 7 nucleotides line up with TRBD1. Germline loops: CDR1 ENHRY, CDR2 SYGVKD. The CDR3 length is 13 residues. With 5 bases clipped from V and 6 bases from J, the junction kept 3 bases outside the gene matches. The CDR3 is CAISSGQDEKLFF. The CDR3 DNA is TGTGCCATCAGTTCCGGACAGGATGAAAAACTGTTTTTT.

The chain couples TRBV19 to TRBJ1-2; 8 bases fit TRBD1. CDR1 and CDR2 from the germline V gene are LNHDA and SQIVND (reference sequence). The CDR3 runs to 14 residues. V dropped 6 bases and J dropped 4; count of bases not matched to a gene: 7. This CDR3 is CASRTGQGIYGYTF. For the CDR3, the DNA is TGTGCCAGTAGGACCGGACAGGGAATCTATGGCTACACCTTC. Full variable domain (missing parts from reference TRBV19 and TRBJ1-2): DGGITQSPKYLFRKEGQNVTLSCEQNLNHDAMYWYRQDPGQGLRLIYYSQIVNDFQKGDIAEGYSVSREKKESFPLTVTSAQKNPTAFYLCASRTGQGIYGYTFGSGTRLTVV.

The rearrangement links TRBV6-1 to TRBJ2-4, with 9 bases fitting TRBD1. Germline lookup yields CDR1 MNHNS and CDR2 SASEGT. V was pared by 4 bases and J by 0 bases, with 4 bases of the junction left unmatched. CDR3 length equals 16 residues. The CDR3 sequence is CASSATGGLAKNIQYF. CDR3 sequence (DNA): TGTGCCAGCAGTGCCACAGGGGGCCTAGCCAAAAACATTCAGTACTTC.